The next 16 T cell receptor beta chains were all read from a single sample in a study of blood T cells in healthy people across ages. Then a second PCR, running about 7 to 11 cycles, was carried out with a sample-barcoded 5' primer and a J-beta primer mix. MiXCR, run by TCRdb on the 5' RACE reads, gives a single entry per CDR3 protein. Of some 1,000,000 distinct CDR3 sequences in the sample, about 23% were seen once. A further study also used this sample, focusing on T cells of mothers and their children.

Sequenced material: blood. The receptors originated from a girl aged 2 to 9 in good health.

The chain recombines TRBV29-1 with TRBJ2-7; D is uncertain. The CDR3 length is 13 residues. The germline gives CDR1 SQVTM, CDR2 ANQGSEA. V shed 3 bases and J shed 0 bases, with 9 bases lying between them. This CDR3 reads CSVEVVSSYEQYF. The CDR3 bases are TGCAGCGTTGAGGTGGTTAGCTCCTACGAGCAGTACTTC.

Points on this clonotype: The junction departs from germline at one end; a sequencing error may be responsible. The rearrangement joins TRBV2 to TRBJ2-1; D is uncertain. This CDR3 region has 15 residues. Per germline, CDR1 SNHLY and CDR2 FYNNEI. The CDR3 DNA is TGTGCCAGCAGTGTGGCGGCAGACTCCTACGATGAGCAGTTCTTC. It specifies CASSVAADSYDEQFF.

The rearrangement joins TRBV2 to TRBJ1-1; a possible D gene is TRBD1 (5 bases). Germline CDR1 reads SNHLY; CDR2 reads FYNNEI. V lost 6 bases and J 3 bases, leaving 11 bases between the germline ends. CDR3 size: 13 residues. This CDR3 is CASSWTPDTEAFF. CDR3 nucleotides: TGTGCCAGCAGCTGGACACCCGACACTGAAGCTTTCTTT.

This clonotype showed up just a few times. The rearrangement uses TRBV5-1 and TRBJ2-7, with no clear D. Germline assignment: CDR1 SGHRS and CDR2 YFSETQ. CDR3 size: 13 residues. V was pared by 0 bases and J by 6 bases, with 10 bases between. CDR3 amino acids: CASSLGTFGEQYF. CDR3 sequence (DNA): TGCGCCAGCAGCTTGGGTACTTTCGGCGAGCAGTACTTC.

This clonotype was observed a few times. Sequence at one end of the junction differs from germline and may be a read error. The chain combines TRBV2 with TRBJ2-2; TRBD1 matches at 7 bases. The CDR3 spans 14 residues. CDR1 is SNHLY, CDR2 FYNNEI, per germline. The CDR3 DNA reads TGTGCCAGCCGGCAGGGGGTGAACACCGGGGAACTGTTTTTT. This translates into CASRQGVNTGELFF.

The V call is TRBV10-3, the J call TRBJ2-7; tentatively, D is TRBD2 (5 bases). V gave up 5 bases and J gave up 2 bases, with 13 bases separating them. This CDR3 contains 14 residues. Germline CDR1 reads ENHRY; CDR2 reads SYGVKD. The CDR3 here is CAISRTPDTYEQYF. The CDR3 DNA reads as TGTGCCATCAGTAGGACTCCGGATACCTACGAGCAGTACTTC.

The rearrangement uses TRBV18 and TRBJ1-2; D ambiguous. Between the trimmed V and J ends, which lost 4 bases and 8 bases, there was a span of 14 bases. The CDR3 totals 13 residues. From germline, CDR1 is KGHSH and CDR2 LQKENI. This chain's CDR3 is CASSLPSWSGYTF. DNA of the CDR3: TGTGCCAGCTCACTCCCCTCGTGGTCGGGCTACACCTTC.

The chain uses TRBV5-1 and TRBJ1-1; 7 bases are shared with TRBD1. Germline values: CDR1 SGHRS, CDR2 YFSETQ. V lost 3 bases and J lost 8; bases outside the gene matches: 4. The CDR3 runs to 12 residues. In DNA, the CDR3 is TGCGCCAGCAGCTACTACAGGGGCGAAGCTTTCTTT. This encodes CASSYYRGEAFF.

The V gene is TRBV5-5, the J gene TRBJ2-7; 7 bases agree with TRBD1. The V and J ends lost 4 bases and 2 bases, in that order; junction bases with no gene match: 6. CDR1 and CDR2 from the germline V gene are SGHKS and YYEKEE (reference sequence). The CDR3 has 14 residues. The CDR3 region has the DNA TGTGCCAGCAGCGGTCTAGGGGGCCCCTACGAGCAGTACTTC. It yields the protein CASSGLGGPYEQYF. Together with reference TRBV5-5 and TRBJ2-7, the CDR3 gives the full variable domain: DAGVTQSPTHLIKTRGQQVTLRCSPISGHKSVSWYQQVLGQGPQFIFQYYEKEERGRGNFPDRFSARQFPNYSSELNVNALLLGDSALYLCASSGLGGPYEQYFGPGTRLTVT.

The V and J genes are TRBV6-5 and TRBJ2-6, with D uncertain. CDR1 is MNHEY, CDR2 SVGAGI, per germline. Trimming shortened V by 11 bases and J by 2 bases, and 13 bases separated the two germline ends. The length of the CDR3 is 14 residues. DNA of the CDR3: TGTGCCGTACAGACACTCCCTGGGGCCAACGTCCTGACTTTC. It yields the protein CAVQTLPGANVLTF.

This clonotype has only a few counts. The chain recombines TRBV7-8 with TRBJ2-5; TRBD1 matches at 9 bases. Losses at the gene ends were 7 bases for V and 5 bases for J; bases not matched to a gene: 5. The germline V gene encodes CDR1 SGHVS and CDR2 FQNEAQ. CDR3 length: 13 residues. CDR3 protein: CASNRGLGETQYF. The CDR3 DNA sequence: TGTGCCAGCAACAGGGGGCTGGGGGAGACCCAGTACTTC. The full variable domain, its missing parts supplied by reference TRBV7-8 and TRBJ2-5, is GAGVSQSPRYKVAKRGQDVALRCDPISGHVSLFWYQQALGQGPEFLTYFQNEAQLDKSGLPSDRFFAERPEGSVSTLKIQRTQQEDSAVYLCASNRGLGETQYFGPGTRLLVL.

V usage is TRBV20-1 and J usage is TRBJ2-5; unclear D gene. The CDR3 spans 13 residues. Germline values: CDR1 DFQATT, CDR2 SNEGSKA (reference sequence). V dropped 1 base and J dropped 11 bases, with 17 bases sitting between them. The CDR3 bases are TGCAGTGCTAGAGTCGAAATCTCGGGCACGCAGTACTTC. Amino acid sequence: CSARVEISGTQYF.

This clonotype was picked up a small number of times. This rearrangement joins TRBV28 to TRBJ1-1; TRBD1 is a possible D gene (5 bases). Germline assignment: CDR1 MDHEN and CDR2 SYDVKM. This CDR3 region has 16 residues. Trimming left V 4 bases short and J 1 base short, with 16 bases between. CDR3 residues: CASSSMKTAKNTEAFF. In DNA, the CDR3 is TGTGCCAGCAGTTCAATGAAGACAGCCAAGAACACTGAAGCTTTCTTT.

This clonotype was seen a handful of times. The CDR3 sequence is CSVGYNTEAFF. Here the CDR3 DNA reads TGCAGCGTTGGGTATAACACTGAAGCTTTCTTT. The rearrangement uses TRBV29-1 and TRBJ1-1; D remains unclear. CDR1 is SQVTM and CDR2 is ANQGSEA in the germline V gene. The CDR3 loop spans 11 amino acids. With 4 bases removed from V and 2 bases from J, the gap between germline ends came to 5 bases.

The chain combines TRBV29-1 with TRBJ2-7, with TRBD2 identical over 10 bases. The end of the DNA fits TRBJ2-5 better, so the J call may be wrong. The CDR3 totals 16 residues. From germline, CDR1 is SQVTM and CDR2 ANQGSEA. The CDR3 bases are TGCAGCGTTGAAGATGGATATAGCGGGGGGTCGGAGACCCAGTACTTC. Translating it yields CSVEDGYSGGSETQYF.

The chain joins TRBV5-1 to TRBJ2-3; the D is unclear. The CDR3 consists of 15 residues. The V gene lost 3 bases and the J gene lost 2 bases, with 13 bases spanning the gap. Germline values: CDR1 SGHRS, CDR2 YFSETQ. CDR3: CASSSGSPLTDTQYF. The CDR3 DNA reads TGCGCCAGCAGCTCAGGAAGTCCCCTCACAGATACGCAGTATTTT.